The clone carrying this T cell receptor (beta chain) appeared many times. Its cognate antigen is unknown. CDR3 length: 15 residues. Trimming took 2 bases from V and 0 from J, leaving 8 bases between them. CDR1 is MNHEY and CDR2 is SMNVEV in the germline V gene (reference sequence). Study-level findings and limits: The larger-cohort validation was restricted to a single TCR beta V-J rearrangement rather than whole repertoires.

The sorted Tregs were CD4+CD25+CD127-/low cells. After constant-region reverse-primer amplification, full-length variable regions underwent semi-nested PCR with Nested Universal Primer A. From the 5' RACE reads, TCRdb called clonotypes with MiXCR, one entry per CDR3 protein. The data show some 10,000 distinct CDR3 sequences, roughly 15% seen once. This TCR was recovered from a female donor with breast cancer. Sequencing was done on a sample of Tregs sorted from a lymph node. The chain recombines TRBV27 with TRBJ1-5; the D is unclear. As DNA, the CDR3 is TGTGCCAGCAGTTTAGCCCAAGATAGCAATCAGCCCCAGCATTTT. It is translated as CASSLAQDSNQPQHF.